Each of the 12 T cell receptor beta chains below was sequenced from the same sample in a study of T cell responses to AZD1222 COVID-19 vaccine (dated by TCRdb to about 2021). Receptor libraries were prepared by the immunoSEQ multiplex PCR assay. TCRdb retrieved this table from immuneACCESS and kept in-frame rearrangements only. Not all clones are present; in checked studies, unresolved V genes account for under half, and no reason is known for the remainder. This sample has 130,000 to 150,000 clones in its table, and just over 85% of those were observed once. The biggest ten clones account for about 5% of the sample. The time point label for this specimen denotes: about 28 days (+/-7) after the second vaccine dose. The sample was peripheral blood, taken 28 days after the second AZD1222 dose. The receptors stem from an adult who received the AZD1222 COVID-19 vaccine.

This chain connects TRBV29-1 to TRBJ1-1; D is ambiguous. V lost 6 bases to trimming and J lost 1 base, with 9 bases between them. The CDR3 is 12 residues long. Looked up from germline, CDR1 is SQVTM and CDR2 is ANQGSEA. The CDR3 DNA reads TGCAGCGTCCTCAGGCAGAACACTGAAGCTTTCTTT. It specifies CSVLRQNTEAFF.

The chain employs TRBV9 and TRBJ2-2, with D perhaps TRBD1 (6 bases). The V gene lost 6 bases and the J gene lost 0 bases, with 15 bases spanning the gap. The germline CDR1 and CDR2 sequences are SGDLS and YYNGEE. The CDR3 has 16 residues. The CDR3 sequence: CASTKTGQTNTGELFF. Here the CDR3 DNA reads TGTGCCAGCACCAAAACCGGACAGACGAACACCGGGGAGCTGTTTTTT.

CDR3 sequence: CASSGERNQPQHF. The CDR3 bases are TGCGCCAGCTCAGGGGAGCGCAATCAGCCCCAGCATTTT. The V call is TRBV10-2, the J call TRBJ1-5; possibly TRBD1 for D (6 bases). The CDR3 loop spans 13 amino acids. CDR1 WSHSY and CDR2 SAAADI come from the germline V gene. Trimming left V 8 bases short and J 2 bases short, with 10 bases between.

The rearrangement links TRBV19 to TRBJ1-3; D is undetermined. Germline V lookup: CDR1 LNHDA, CDR2 SQIVND (reference sequence). The CDR3 is 15 amino acids. Trimming left V 5 bases short and J 6 bases short, with 17 bases between. CDR3 coding DNA: TGTGCCAGTAGTCTCGGACTGACCTTTCAAAACACCATATATTTT. Amino acids: CASSLGLTFQNTIYF.

The chain links TRBV18 to TRBJ1-2; TRBD1 agrees at 8 bases. After removal of 3 bases from V and 3 bases from J, the junction contained 3 bases not matched to a gene. The CDR3 sequence is 14 residues long. The V gene's germline CDR1 is KGHSH and CDR2 LQKENI. The CDR3 coding sequence is TGTGCCAGCTCACCGGGACAGGCGGACTATGGCTACACCTTC. This translates into CASSPGQADYGYTF. The full variable domain, completed using reference TRBV18 and TRBJ1-2, is NAGVMQNPRHLVRRRGQEARLRCSPMKGHSHVYWYRQLPEEGLKFMVYLQKENIIDESGMPKERFSAEFPKEGPSILRIQQVVRGDSAAYFCASSPGQADYGYTFGSGTRLTVV.

The gene calls are TRBV5-6 and TRBJ2-7; TRBD1 might be the D (6 bases). The CDR3 extends over 14 amino acids. V was pared by 3 bases and J by 0 bases, with 10 bases between. Germline lookup yields CDR1 SGHDT and CDR2 YYEEEE. As DNA, the CDR3 is TGTGCCAGCAGCTCCACAGGGTCCTCCTACGAGCAGTACTTC. Encoded protein: CASSSTGSSYEQYF.

This chain connects TRBV4-1 to TRBJ2-1, with 13 positions matching TRBD2. J lost 7 bases, V lost 2 bases, and 17 bases had no gene match. The CDR3 loop spans 20 amino acids. Germline V gene sequence: CDR1 MGHRA, CDR2 YSYEKL. Written as DNA, the CDR3 is TGCGCCAGCAGCCAACTTCTCTGGGGGACTAGCGGGGATTTATCTAATGAGCAGTTCTTC. Translation: CASSQLLWGTSGDLSNEQFF.

The genes are TRBV28 and TRBJ2-7; D is uncertain. The CDR3 spans 16 residues. Germline CDR1 and CDR2: MDHEN and SYDVKM. Between the trimmed V and J ends, which lost 4 bases and 2 bases, there was a span of 18 bases. CDR3 coding DNA: TGTGCCAGCAGTTCATCGGCAGAAACCCTACCCTACGAGCAGTACTTC. Amino acid sequence: CASSSSAETLPYEQYF.

The chain uses TRBV18 and TRBJ1-1; tentatively, D is TRBD1 (5 bases). V was trimmed by 3 bases and J by 7 bases, leaving 18 bases between them. Germline CDR1 reads KGHSH; CDR2 reads LQKENI. There are 15 residues in the CDR3. Written as DNA, the CDR3 is TGTGCCAGCTCACCCGGGGCCGGGGCTGGATATGAAGCTTTCTTT. Its protein product is CASSPGAGAGYEAFF.

The J gene is TRBJ1-2, the V gene TRBV5-6; D is possibly TRBD1 (6 bases). The ends were cut back, 0 bases at V and 3 bases at J, with 9 bases in the middle. The CDR3 has 14 amino acids. The germline V gene encodes CDR1 SGHDT and CDR2 YYEEEE. CDR3 protein: CASSLGGQHYGYTF. CDR3 nucleotide sequence: TGTGCCAGCAGCTTGGGAGGACAGCACTATGGCTACACCTTC.

This chain connects TRBV5-1 to TRBJ1-1; a possible D gene is TRBD1 (5 bases). V lost 7 bases and J 1 base, leaving 14 bases between the germline ends. The length of the CDR3 is 14 residues. Looked up from germline, CDR1 is SGHRS and CDR2 is YFSETQ. The CDR3 DNA reads as TGCGCCAGCCGAGTCCGGGGGGAGAACACTGAAGCTTTCTTT. Its protein is CASRVRGENTEAFF.

The gene calls are TRBV4-2 and TRBJ1-6; tentatively, D is TRBD1 (6 bases). V was cut by 4 bases and J by 11 bases, with 18 bases left in between. The germline V gene has CDR1 LGHNA and CDR2 YNFKEQ. The length of the CDR3 is 15 residues. The CDR3 here is CASSLSPGEGAPLHF. The CDR3, as DNA: TGTGCCAGCAGCCTCAGTCCAGGGGAGGGGGCACCCCTCCACTTT.